Shown below are 11 T cell receptor beta chains from a single sample sequenced in a study of T cells after yellow fever vaccination. TCRdb reprocessed the 5' RACE reads via MiXCR and lists one record per CDR3 protein. The table has about 30,000 distinct CDR3 sequences, over 5.5% seen once; the top ten hold about 25%. Sequencing used PBMCs, either bulk or a sorted T-cell subset (CD4+, CD8+, memory, or dextramer-sorted; not recorded which), obtained on the day of the yellow fever booster vaccination. These receptors were collected from a man aged 30 to 45 who received the YFV17D yellow fever vaccine.

This clonotype occurred many times. V and J are TRBV10-3 and TRBJ1-5; TRBD1 is a possible D gene (6 bases). This CDR3 has 15 amino acids. Trimming took off 6 bases at V and 0 bases at J, with 12 bases between the two ends. In germline, CDR1 is ENHRY, CDR2 SYGVKD. The CDR3 bases are TGTGCCATCAGCACAGGGCCCGATAGCAATCAGCCCCAGCATTTT. Protein: CAISTGPDSNQPQHF.

This clonotype was recorded a few times. V is TRBV6-4 and J is TRBJ2-1, with 14 bases aligning to TRBD2. CDR3 length: 15 residues. Germline V gene data show CDR1 as MRHNA and CDR2 as SNTAGT. J lost 8 bases, V lost 7 bases, and 7 bases had no gene match. The CDR3 protein is CASKNGTSGSYEQFF. The CDR3 bases are TGTGCCAGCAAGAACGGGACTAGCGGGAGCTATGAGCAGTTCTTC.

A few counts support this clonotype. The chain joins TRBV6-5 to TRBJ2-7; 10 bases align to TRBD1. The CDR3 spans 16 residues. Germline V gene lookup returns CDR1 MNHEY and CDR2 SVGAGI. V was clipped by 4 bases and J by 5 bases; unmatched bases: 11. The CDR3 loop reads CASSSDPGQGIHEQYF. CDR3 nucleotide sequence: TGTGCCAGCAGTTCGGACCCGGGACAGGGGATCCACGAGCAGTACTTC.

The chain links TRBV6-1 to TRBJ2-1; TRBD1 matches at 7 bases. V gave up 6 bases and J gave up 3 bases; unmatched junction bases: 8. Looked up from germline, CDR1 is MNHNS and CDR2 is SASEGT. This CDR3 comprises 15 residues. CDR3: CASSRDRARYNEQFF. In DNA form, the CDR3 reads TGTGCCAGCAGCCGCGACAGGGCTCGCTACAATGAGCAGTTCTTC.

At least ten counts were recorded for this clonotype. V gene TRBV12-3 or TRBV12-4 combines with J gene TRBJ2-3; D might be TRBD2 (5 bases). Trimming removed 1 base from V and 2 bases from J, with 10 bases in between. The CDR3 is made up of 15 amino acids. DNA of the CDR3: TGTGCCAGCAGTTTAGATTCGGGGTCCACAGATACGCAGTATTTT. Its protein product is CASSLDSGSTDTQYF.

This clonotype was counted at least ten times. Germline is not matched at one junction end, which may reflect a read error. The J gene is TRBJ2-5, the V gene TRBV7-9; no definite D call. Germline V CDR1 and CDR2: SEHNR, FQNEAQ (reference sequence). This CDR3 has 13 residues. The CDR3 DNA sequence: TGTGCCAGCAGCTTAGGGACCACCCCCCGAAGTGACTTC. The encoded protein is CASSLGTTPRSDF.

This clonotype was recorded at least ten times. CDR3 nucleotides: TGTGCCAGCAAGAATCTGAGACTAGGGGAAGAGACCCAGTACTTC. Protein: CASKNLRLGEETQYF. The chain couples TRBV3-1 to TRBJ2-5, with D possibly matching TRBD2 (6 bases). The CDR3 runs to 15 residues. Germline values: CDR1 LGHDT, CDR2 YNNKEL (reference sequence). Trimming pared 7 bases from V and 3 bases from J, leaving 18 bases between.

The rearrangement joins TRBV28 to TRBJ2-7, with D possibly TRBD1 on 6 matching bases. V gave up 5 bases and J gave up 2 bases, with 19 bases separating them. Germline lookup yields CDR1 MDHEN and CDR2 SYDVKM. The CDR3 consists of 16 residues. CDR3 coding DNA: TGTGCCAGCAGTGTCCCTCTCACAGGGCTTCCCTACGAGCAGTACTTC. Protein: CASSVPLTGLPYEQYF.

This clonotype was picked up many times. The chain links TRBV27 to TRBJ2-4; D could derive from TRBD1 or TRBD2 (6 bases each). Trimming left V 10 bases short and J 5 bases short, with 27 bases between. CDR1 and CDR2 from the germline V gene are MNHEY and SMNVEV (reference sequence). The CDR3 is made up of 17 amino acids. The DNA for the CDR3 is TGTGCCACCCCCAGAGGGGGGCTAGCTCCCGAGGAAAACATTCAGTACTTC. Its translation is CATPRGGLAPEENIQYF.

This clonotype was seen repeatedly, ten times or more. The chain has TRBV4-1 and TRBJ1-5; D unclear. Trimming pared 0 bases from V and 6 bases from J, leaving 12 bases between. The CDR3 loop spans 15 amino acids. Germline CDR1 MGHRA, CDR2 YSYEKL. Here the CDR3 reads CASSQDEGSSQPQHF. CDR3 bases: TGCGCCAGCAGCCAAGACGAAGGGTCTAGTCAGCCCCAGCATTTT.

The chain couples TRBV3-1 to TRBJ2-3; D remains unclear. The V end lost 8 bases, the J end lost 0 bases, and 21 bases lay between the germline ends. The CDR3 consists of 17 residues. Germline loops: CDR1 LGHDT, CDR2 YNNKEL (reference sequence). The CDR3: CASCKGLYFGSTDTQYF. The CDR3 nucleotides are TGTGCCAGCTGCAAAGGGCTGTATTTCGGGAGCACAGATACGCAGTATTTT.